This note documents a single T cell receptor beta chain sequence. Antigen: not known. The data were obtained in a study of T cell repertoires in cytomegalovirus infection. Looking at the study overall: Recently identified HLA-C-restricted CMV epitopes were among the peptides used. Indications of both CMV infection and matching HLA type were provided by public TCR beta signatures.

Study-level results: People with CMV and the relevant HLA were identified by cumulative public TCR beta family frequency. It was HLA-C-restricted CMV-specific TCR beta clonotypes that dominated the response ex vivo.

J lost 3 bases, V lost 7 bases, and 6 bases had no gene match. The CDR3 extends over 15 amino acids. TCRdb independently ran MiXCR on the reads; one entry per CDR3 protein. Among roughly 500,000 distinct CDR3 sequences listed, about 33% were seen once. This sequence was found in a human donor in good health (CMV status not recorded). Some clones in this sample may be carry-over from other donors' samples. The chain employs TRBV12-3 or TRBV12-4 and TRBJ2-1; 10 bases fit TRBD2. Sequenced here: cultured PBMCs, sampled from culture after CMV antigen stimulation. CDR3 in amino acids: CASIPTSGNYNEQFF. Here the CDR3 DNA reads TGTGCCAGCATTCCTACTAGCGGGAACTACAATGAGCAGTTCTTC.